This paragraph reports one TCR beta chain. Its antigen is still unknown. These data come from a study of shared clonotypes between healthy human individuals. Study in general: Every donor yielded three CD4 naive, three CD4 memory, two CD8 naive and one CD8 memory plate.

Division of CD4+ cells produced a CD45RA+ naive subset and a CD45RA-negative memory subset. General study points: Only a few donors were included, so the genetic and exposure-history diversity represented was limited.

Trimming took 3 bases from V and 6 from J, leaving 8 bases between them. Looked up from germline, CDR1 is SGHTA and CDR2 is FQGTGA. The CDR3 is 13 residues long. It was across several immunoSEQ plates that each subset's genomic DNA was evenly split. Using immunoSEQ multiplex PCR, the repertoire was profiled, and TCRdb retains in-frame clones only, with some absent. In the table there are about 1 million clones, about 75% of which are singletons. Sequencing input: memory CD4+ T cells sorted from blood. Subset noted: CD45RA-negative fraction. The clonotype was recovered from a man between 18 and 35 years old in good health. The chain combines TRBV7-3 with TRBJ2-2; D remains ambiguous. The DNA for the CDR3 is TGTGCCAGCAGCTTTACACAATCCGGGGAGCTGTTTTTT. This gives the protein CASSFTQSGELFF.